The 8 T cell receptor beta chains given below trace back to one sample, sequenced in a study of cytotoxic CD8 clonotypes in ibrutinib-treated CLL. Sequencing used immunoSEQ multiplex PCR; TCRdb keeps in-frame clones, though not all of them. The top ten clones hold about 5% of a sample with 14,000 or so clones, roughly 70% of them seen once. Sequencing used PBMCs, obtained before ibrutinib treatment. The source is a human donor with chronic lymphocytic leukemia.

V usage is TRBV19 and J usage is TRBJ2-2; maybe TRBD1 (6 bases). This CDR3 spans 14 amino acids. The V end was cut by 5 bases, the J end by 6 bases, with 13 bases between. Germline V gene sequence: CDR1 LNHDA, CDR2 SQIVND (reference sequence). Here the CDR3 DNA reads TGTGCCAGTAGTCATCGACAGGTCCCCGGGGAGCTGTTTTTT. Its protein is CASSHRQVPGELFF.

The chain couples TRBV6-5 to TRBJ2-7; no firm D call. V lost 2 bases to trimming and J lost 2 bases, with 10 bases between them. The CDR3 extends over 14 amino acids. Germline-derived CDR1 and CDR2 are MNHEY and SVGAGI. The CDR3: CASSYRTTTYEQYF. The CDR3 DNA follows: TGTGCCAGCAGTTACCGGACCACCACCTACGAGCAGTACTTC.

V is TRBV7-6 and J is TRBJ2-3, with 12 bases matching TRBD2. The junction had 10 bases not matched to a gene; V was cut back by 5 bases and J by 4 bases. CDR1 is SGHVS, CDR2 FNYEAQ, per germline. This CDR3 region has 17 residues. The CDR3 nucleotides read TGTGCCAGCAGCGCTAGCGGGGGGGCCTTTCGTCCAGATACGCAGTATTTT. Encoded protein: CASSASGGAFRPDTQYF.

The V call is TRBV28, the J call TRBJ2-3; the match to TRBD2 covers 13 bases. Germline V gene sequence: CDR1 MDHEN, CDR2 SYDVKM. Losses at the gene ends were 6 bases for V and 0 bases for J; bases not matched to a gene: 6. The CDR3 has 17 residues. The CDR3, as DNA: TGTGCCAGCAGCCCTACTAGCGGGGGGGGCAGCACAGATACGCAGTATTTT. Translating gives CASSPTSGGGSTDTQYF.

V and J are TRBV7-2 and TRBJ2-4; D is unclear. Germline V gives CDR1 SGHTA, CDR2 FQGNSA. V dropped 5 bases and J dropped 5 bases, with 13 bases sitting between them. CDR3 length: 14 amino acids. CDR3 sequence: CASSAGQTQNIQYF. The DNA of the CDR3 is TGTGCCAGCAGCGCCGGTCAGACCCAAAACATTCAGTACTTC.

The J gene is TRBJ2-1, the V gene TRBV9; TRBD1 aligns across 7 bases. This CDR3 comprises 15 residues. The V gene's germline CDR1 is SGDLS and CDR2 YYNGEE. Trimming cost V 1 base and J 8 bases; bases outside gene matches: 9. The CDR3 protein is CASSVQGDPWDEQFF. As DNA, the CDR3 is TGTGCCAGCAGCGTACAGGGGGACCCTTGGGATGAGCAGTTCTTC.

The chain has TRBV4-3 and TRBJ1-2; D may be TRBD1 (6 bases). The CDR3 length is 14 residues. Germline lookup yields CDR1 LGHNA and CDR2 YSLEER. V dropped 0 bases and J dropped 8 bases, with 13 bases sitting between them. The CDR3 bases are TGCGCCAGCAGCCAAGACGGGGGGCTCGGGGGCTACACCTTC. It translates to CASSQDGGLGGYTF.

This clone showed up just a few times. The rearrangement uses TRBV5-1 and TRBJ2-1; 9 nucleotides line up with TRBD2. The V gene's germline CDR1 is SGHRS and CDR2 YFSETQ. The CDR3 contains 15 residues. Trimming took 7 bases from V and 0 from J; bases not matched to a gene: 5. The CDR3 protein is CASQREVSSYNEQFF. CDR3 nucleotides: TGCGCCAGCCAGCGGGAGGTCAGCTCCTACAATGAGCAGTTCTTC.